The rows below give T cell receptor beta chains drawn from one sample of a study of blood T cell repertoires in COVID-19. Generated by immunoSEQ multiplex PCR, the TCRdb table keeps only in-frame clones and is missing some. The data show 150,000 to 200,000 clones, around 83% seen once. The specimen sequenced was PBMCs or T cells enriched from blood (not recorded which). All receptors derive from a woman in her thirties or forties in a cohort exposed to, infected with or recovered from COVID-19 (not recorded which). Each CDR3 is given with its conserved first and last residue. A D gene is named only where the DNA matches it firmly. Clone size is not always given. Where it is, it says once, few, many or a class for expanded clones.

TRBV7-8	NA	TRBD1	TRBJ1-2	TGTGCCAGCAGCGTACAGGGGCGATATGGCTACACCTTC	CASSVQGRYGYTF
TRBV4-2	NA	TRBD2	TRBJ2-3	TGTGCCAGCAGCCAAGAAACCACTAGCGGGATGACAGATACGCAGTATTTT	CASSQETTSGMTDTQYF
TRBV6-5	NA	TRBD2	TRBJ2-3	TGTGCCAGCTCCCCAGGGAGGGCGGGCACAGATACGCAGTATTTT	CASSPGRAGTDTQYF
TRBV28	few	NA	TRBJ1-2	TGTGCCAGCAGTTTTCCCTCGGAGGCCTCTCCCTATGGCTACACCTTC	CASSFPSEASPYGYTF
TRBV19	NA	NA	TRBJ1-2	TGTGCCAGTACGGGGAGGGGCAACTATGGCTACACCTTC	CASTGRGNYGYTF
TRBV13	NA	TRBD2	TRBJ2-7	TGTGCCAGCAGCCCAGGACTAGTCGGCTCCTACGAGCAGTACTTC	CASSPGLVGSYEQYF
TRBV6-6	NA	NA	TRBJ1-5	TGTGCCAGCAGTTACGAGGTACGCAATCAGCCCCAGCATTTT	CASSYEVRNQPQHF
TRBV9	NA	NA	TRBJ1-5	TGTGCCAGCAGCATGGGGCAGGGCAATCAGCCCCAGCATTTT	CASSMGQGNQPQHF
TRBV5-4	NA	TRBD1	TRBJ2-7	TGTGCCAGCAGCTTCGAGGGGGCTTCACGTCAGGGGCAGTACTTC	CASSFEGASRQGQYF
TRBV20-1	once	NA	TRBJ1-1	TGCAGTGCGGGTGACAGTGAAGCTTTCTTT	CSAGDSEAFF
TRBV4-1	few	TRBD1	TRBJ1-1	TGCGCCAGCAGCACCCGGGGACAGCAGATGGGTGAAGCTTTCTTT	CASSTRGQQMGEAFF
TRBV15	NA	TRBD1	TRBJ1-2	TGTGCCACCAGCAGAGATCGGCGACAGGGCTATGGCTACACCTTC	CATSRDRRQGYGYTF
TRBV11-3	NA	TRBD2	TRBJ2-7	TGTGCCAGCAGCTCCCGACTAGCGGGAGGGCTAGAGGAGCAGTACTTC	CASSSRLAGGLEEQYF
TRBV6-2/TRBV6-3	NA	NA	TRBJ2-3	TGTGCCAGCAGTTACCTGGTCCAGGGGGATACGCAGTATTTT	CASSYLVQGDTQYF
TRBV5-1	NA	NA	TRBJ2-7	TGCGCCAGCAGCCCCACACCCTCCTACGAGCAGTACTTC	CASSPTPSYEQYF
TRBV6-1	NA	NA	TRBJ1-1	TGTGCCAGCAGTGAAGTCTGGGAGATAAACCTGAACACTGAAGCTTTCTTT	CASSEVWEINLNTEAFF
TRBV24-1	NA	NA	TRBJ2-3	TGTGCCACCAGTGGGTCAGGGCACACAGATACGCAGTATTTT	CATSGSGHTDTQYF
TRBV16	NA	TRBD1	TRBJ1-1	TGTGCCAGCAGCCAAACGGGACAGGGGTTTATTTCTGCAGCTTTCTTT	CASSQTGQGFISAAFF
TRBV19	once	NA	TRBJ1-6	TGTGCCAGTAGTATAGGCAGGGCCCCACCCCTCCACTTT	CASSIGRAPPLHF
TRBV2	NA	TRBD1	TRBJ1-5	TGTGCCAGCAGTGCCCGGAACAGGGGCGACAATCAGCCCCAGCATTTT	CASSARNRGDNQPQHF
TRBV4-1	NA	NA	TRBJ2-2	TGCGCCAGCAGCCTCAGGGGGGAGAACACCGGGGAGCTGTTTTTT	CASSLRGENTGELFF
TRBV5-6	NA	NA	TRBJ2-2	TGTGCCAGCAGCTTGAGCAGGGGGGTCTCGAACACCGGGGAGCTGTTTTTT	CASSLSRGVSNTGELFF
TRBV7-9	NA	TRBD2	TRBJ2-7	TGTGCCAGCAGCCGCGGACTAGCGGGAGAGCTCTACGAGCAGTACTTC	CASSRGLAGELYEQYF
TRBV13	NA	TRBD1	TRBJ2-7	TGTGCCAGCAGCCCCGGGACAGGGGTCGAGCAGTACTTC	CASSPGTGVEQYF
TRBV7-6	NA	NA	TRBJ1-3	TGTGCCAGCAGCACCGGGACAAACTCTGGAAACACCATATATTTT	CASSTGTNSGNTIYF
TRBV5-1	NA	NA	TRBJ2-1	TGCGCCAGCAGCTTGTCGGGAACCTACAATGAGCAGTTCTTC	CASSLSGTYNEQFF
TRBV7-9	NA	TRBD2	TRBJ2-1	TGTGCCAGCAGCTTAGCGCTAATAGCGGGGGGGCCGCGAAATGAGCAGTTCTTC	CASSLALIAGGPRNEQFF
TRBV27	NA	NA	TRBJ2-1	TGTGCCAGCAGTTTATCAGCCGACGCGGGCTACAACTACAATGAGCAGTTCTTC	CASSLSADAGYNYNEQFF
TRBV4-1	few	NA	TRBJ2-7	TGCGCCAGCAGCCGGGTCACGGGATACGAGCAGTACTTC	CASSRVTGYEQYF
TRBV3-1/TRBV3-2	once	TRBD1	TRBJ2-7	TGTGCCAGCAGCCAAGAGAGGGGGCGGGAGCAGTACTTC	CASSQERGREQYF
TRBV5-6	NA	NA	TRBJ1-1	TGTGCCGGGGGGAAAATGAACACTGAAGCTTTCTTT	CAGGKMNTEAFF
TRBV4-1	NA	NA	TRBJ1-6	TGCGCCAGCAGCCAGGATCCGCCGAAAGGGAGCAATTCACCCCTCCACTTT	CASSQDPPKGSNSPLHF
TRBV11-3	NA	TRBD1	TRBJ2-5	TGTGCCAGCAAGGGCCCAAAAGGACCTCAGGGGGCACGGGAGACCCAGTACTTC	CASKGPKGPQGARETQYF
TRBV27	NA	NA	TRBJ2-7	TGTGCCAGCAGTTTGCGGGGAGACTACGAGCAGTACTTC	CASSLRGDYEQYF
TRBV27	NA	TRBD1	TRBJ2-7	TGTGCCAGCAGTTTAATGGTGGACAGGACCTACGAGCAGTACTTC	CASSLMVDRTYEQYF
TRBV5-8	few	NA	TRBJ1-2	TGTGCCAGCAGCTACCTCGTAGGGGGCTATGGCTACACCTTC	CASSYLVGGYGYTF
TRBV10-2	NA	NA	TRBJ1-2	TGCGCCAGCAGTGAGGCAGGTGGCTACACCTTC	CASSEAGGYTF
TRBV5-6	once	NA	TRBJ1-6	TGTGCCAGCAGCTTGGGACTTCCAAAGGATTCACCCCTCCACTTT	CASSLGLPKDSPLHF
TRBV18	NA	NA	TRBJ2-5	TGTGCCAGCTCCGTCAGCTACCTAGAAGAGACCCAGTACTTC	CASSVSYLEETQYF
TRBV6-2/TRBV6-3	NA	NA	TRBJ1-5	TGTGCCAGCAGTCCAGCCCTGACAGTCAATCAGCCCCAGCATTTT	CASSPALTVNQPQHF
TRBV27	NA	NA	TRBJ1-1	TGTGCCAGCAGTCACGGGGTTAACACTGAAGCTTTCTTT	CASSHGVNTEAFF
TRBV3-1/TRBV3-2	NA	TRBD1	TRBJ1-2	TGTGCCAGCAGCCACAGGGGGGACGGACAAGGCTACACCTTC	CASSHRGDGQGYTF
TRBV6-2/TRBV6-3	NA	TRBD1	TRBJ1-2	TGTGCCAGCAGTTATACCGACAGGGACTATGGCTACACCTTC	CASSYTDRDYGYTF
TRBV7-2	NA	TRBD2	TRBJ2-1	TGTGCCAGCAGCGCAAGACTAGCGGGAGGGCCGGGGAATGAGCAGTTCTTC	CASSARLAGGPGNEQFF
TRBV15	NA	NA	TRBJ1-6	TGTGCCACCGGAGACGGGACAAAACATAATTCACCCCTCCACTTT	CATGDGTKHNSPLHF
TRBV5-4	NA	TRBD1	TRBJ1-2	TGTGCCAGCAGCTTGTCGGGCCAGGGGGCTGATGGCTACACCTTC	CASSLSGQGADGYTF
TRBV27	NA	NA	TRBJ1-1	TGTGCCAGCAGTTTAACCTTTGCCGGCACTGAAGCTTTCTTT	CASSLTFAGTEAFF
TRBV4-1	NA	TRBD1	TRBJ2-5	TGCGCCAGCAGCCTGCGACAGGGACAAGAGACCCAGTACTTC	CASSLRQGQETQYF
TRBV5-6	NA	TRBD1	TRBJ1-2	TGTGCCAGCAGCTTGGCCATGGAAAGGGGGCTGGTCGGCTACACCTTC	CASSLAMERGLVGYTF
TRBV5-6	NA	NA	TRBJ1-4	TGTGCCAGCAGCTTGGGGAGGTCGGAGAATGAAAAACTGTTTTTT	CASSLGRSENEKLFF
TRBV28	NA	TRBD1	TRBJ1-1	TGTGCCAGCAGTCACAGTACTGACAGGGTTAACACTGAAGCTTTCTTT	CASSHSTDRVNTEAFF